The next 10 T cell receptor beta chains were all read from a single sample in a study of blood T cell repertoires in COVID-19. The data were produced by immunoSEQ multiplex PCR, yet TCRdb's version contains in-frame clones alone and is incomplete. Of around 15,000 clones listed, around 88% are singletons. Sequenced sample: peripheral blood. The receptors were sampled from a human donor in a cohort sampled during active COVID-19.

V is TRBV5-1 and J is TRBJ2-2; 12 nucleotides agree with TRBD2. Germline CDR1 and CDR2: SGHRS and YFSETQ. With V trimmed by 5 bases and J by 5 bases, 4 bases remained unmatched. The CDR3 runs 15 residues. CDR3 sequence (DNA): TGCGCCAGCAGGCCGACTAGCGGGAGAACCGGGGAGCTGTTTTTT. This encodes CASRPTSGRTGELFF. Filled out from reference TRBV5-1 and TRBJ2-2, the complete variable domain reads KAGVTQTPRYLIKTRGQQVTLSCSPISGHRSVSWYQQTPGQGLQFLFEYFSETQRNKGNFPGRFSGRQFSNSRSEMNVSTLELGDSALYLCASRPTSGRTGELFFGEGSRLTVL.

This clone was found a few times. The rearrangement uses TRBV27 and TRBJ1-5, with D perhaps matching TRBD1 (6 bases). The V and J ends lost 4 bases and 5 bases respectively, with 12 bases between them. The CDR3 covers 14 residues. Germline V CDR1 and CDR2: MNHEY, SMNVEV (reference sequence). The CDR3 sequence is CASSSDSPHQPQHF. CDR3 in DNA: TGTGCCAGCAGTTCGGACAGCCCGCATCAGCCCCAGCATTTT.

The chain carries TRBV6-2 or TRBV6-3 and TRBJ2-1, with 8 positions matching TRBD1. The CDR3 runs 16 residues. Germline V lookup: CDR1 MNHEY, CDR2 SVGEGT. The V and J ends lost 0 bases and 4 bases, in that order; junction bases with no gene match: 5. DNA for the CDR3: TGTGCCAGCAGTTACTCGGGCAGGGGGCCATACAATGAGCAGTTCTTC. It codes for CASSYSGRGPYNEQFF.

CDR3 in amino acids: CASSLTLSSNQPQHF. Written as DNA, the CDR3 is TGTGCCAGCAGCTTGACTCTAAGTAGCAATCAGCCCCAGCATTTT. The chain combines TRBV5-8 with TRBJ1-5; unclear D gene. The CDR3 consists of 15 residues. Germline CDR1 SGHTS, CDR2 YDEGEE. The V end was cut by 1 base, the J end by 0 bases, with 8 bases between.

The chain employs TRBV2 and TRBJ2-3; D is unresolved. Germline CDR1 reads SNHLY; CDR2 reads FYNNEI. CDR3 length equals 14 residues. Trimming removed 9 bases from V and 2 bases from J, with 15 bases in between. Here the CDR3 DNA reads TGTGCCAGGGATGCTCAGGTGATCACAGATACGCAGTATTTT. Residues: CARDAQVITDTQYF.

CDR3 nucleotide sequence: TGTGCCAGTAGGAAAGGACAATACTATAATTCACCCCTCCACTTT. This sequence encodes CASRKGQYYNSPLHF. The chain joins TRBV19 to TRBJ1-6; the D gene is possibly TRBD1 (5 bases). The CDR3 spans 15 residues. Germline CDR1 LNHDA, CDR2 SQIVND (reference sequence). Deletions cut 6 bases from V and 3 bases from J, with 12 bases between.

This chain joins TRBV6-1 and TRBJ2-5; 8 bases are a match to TRBD1. The CDR3 runs 14 residues. Germline loops: CDR1 MNHNS, CDR2 SASEGT. Losses at the gene ends were 3 bases for V and 1 base for J; bases not matched to a gene: 1. For the CDR3, the DNA is TGTGCCAGCAGTGAGACAGGGGCCCAAGAGACCCAGTACTTC. Protein: CASSETGAQETQYF.

The chain recombines TRBV13 with TRBJ2-2; TRBD2 aligns across 7 bases. This CDR3 region has 15 residues. CDR1 is PRHDT and CDR2 is FYEKMQ in the germline V gene (reference sequence). V gave up 5 bases and J gave up 6 bases; unmatched junction bases: 9. In DNA form, the CDR3 reads TGTGCCAGCAGCCCAGGAATGGGGGGGTCCGGGGAGCTGTTTTTT. It specifies CASSPGMGGSGELFF.

The CDR3 DNA sequence: TGTGCCAGCCACGGGGGAGGCAGGACTGAAGCTTTCTTT. It encodes CASHGGGRTEAFF. The chain recombines TRBV19 with TRBJ1-1; tentative D call: TRBD1 (5 bases). V gave up 9 bases and J gave up 5 bases, with 16 bases separating them. The CDR3 is 13 amino acids. Germline CDR1 and CDR2: LNHDA and SQIVND (reference sequence).

V and J are TRBV19 and TRBJ2-7; TRBD1 agrees at 9 bases. Germline V gene lookup returns CDR1 LNHDA and CDR2 SQIVND (reference sequence). The CDR3 extends over 16 amino acids. V lost 3 bases, J lost 0 bases, and 6 bases stayed unmatched. The CDR3 DNA reads TGTGCCAGTAGTATCCGGGACAGGGAGAACTCCTACGAGCAGTACTTC. Its protein is CASSIRDRENSYEQYF.